This T cell receptor beta chain was documented in a study of blood T cell repertoires in COVID-19. Per the germline V gene, CDR1 is MNHEY and CDR2 is SVGAGI. This CDR3 has 15 amino acids. The V segment lost 5 bases and the J segment 3 bases; nucleotides outside the gene matches: 9. One Seattle source followed patients from active infection through their disease course. Assay: immunoSEQ multiplex PCR; the TCRdb copy retains only in-frame clones and omits some. The sample comprises about 300,000 clones, under 90% of which are singletons, and 1.5% to 2% rests with the top ten. The sample comprised peripheral blood. The receptor was isolated from a woman aged 30 to 39 with COVID-19, enrolled during active disease. The V gene is TRBV6-5, the J gene TRBJ1-2, with 7 bases lining up with TRBD1. CDR3 DNA sequence: TGTGCCAGCAGTCCCAAAGGGGGCGTGTACTATGGCTACACCTTC. Its translation: CASSPKGGVYYGYTF.